The 16 T cell receptor beta chains listed next were all sequenced from one sample in a study of siplizumab effects on memory and regulatory T cells. The assay was immunoSEQ multiplex PCR, and TCRdb's table has in-frame clones only and misses some. The sample has about 120,000 clones; over 85% are singletons. The sequenced sample consisted of non-Treg CD4+ T cells sorted from blood. These receptors all stem from a human donor in good health.

This rearrangement joins TRBV7-2 to TRBJ2-5, with D tentatively TRBD1 (6 bases). This CDR3 is built from 15 residues. Germline V CDR1 and CDR2: SGHTA, FQGNSA. The V end lost 1 base, the J end lost 2 bases, and 11 bases lay between the germline ends. The CDR3 protein is CASSLGGRGQETQYF. CDR3 nucleotide sequence: TGTGCCAGCAGCTTAGGCGGCAGGGGTCAAGAGACCCAGTACTTC.

The chain combines TRBV2 with TRBJ2-7; 8 bases line up with TRBD2. V lost 8 bases, J lost 7 bases, and 10 bases stayed unmatched. Per the germline V gene, CDR1 is SNHLY and CDR2 is FYNNEI. The CDR3 consists of 13 residues. CDR3 residues: CASSKAGLGEQYF. The CDR3 nucleotides are TGTGCCAGCTCTAAGGCGGGACTAGGGGAGCAGTACTTC.

The chain carries TRBV12-5 and TRBJ2-3; D is unclear. In germline, CDR1 is LGHNT, CDR2 FRNRAP. Trimming cost V 6 bases and J 2 bases, with 3 bases left between them. The CDR3 is made up of 11 amino acids. The CDR3 protein is CASGPTDTQYF. The CDR3 DNA is TGTGCTAGTGGCCCCACAGATACGCAGTATTTT. Full variable domain (remainder filled in from reference TRBV12-5 and TRBJ2-3): DARVTQTPRHKVTEMGQEVTMRCQPILGHNTVFWYRQTMMQGLELLAYFRNRAPLDDSGMPKDRFSAEMPDATLATLKIQPSEPRDSAVYFCASGPTDTQYFGPGTRLTVL.

The V call is TRBV30, the J call TRBJ2-5; D may be TRBD2 (7 bases). In germline, CDR1 is GTSNPN, CDR2 SVGIG (reference sequence). The V end was cut by 0 bases, the J end by 6 bases, with 11 bases between. This CDR3 has 13 residues. This chain's CDR3 is CAWSVGGRQTQYF. The CDR3 DNA sequence: TGTGCCTGGAGTGTCGGGGGGCGTCAGACCCAGTACTTC.

The genes are TRBV30 and TRBJ1-2; 8 nucleotides agree with TRBD1. The CDR3 length is 13 residues. After removal of 2 bases from V and 6 bases from J, the junction contained 5 bases not matched to a gene. The germline V gene encodes CDR1 GTSNPN and CDR2 SVGIG (reference sequence). The CDR3 reads CAWSPGQGHGYTF. Here the CDR3 DNA reads TGTGCCTGGAGTCCCGGACAGGGACATGGCTACACCTTC.

The rearrangement links TRBV10-1 to TRBJ2-3, with TRBD2 matching over 7 bases. Losses at the gene ends were 0 bases for V and 4 bases for J; bases not matched to a gene: 7. CDR3 size: 16 residues. Germline values: CDR1 WNHNN, CDR2 SYGVQD (reference sequence). CDR3 protein: CASSESTGGVSDTQYF. DNA for the CDR3: TGCGCCAGCAGTGAGTCGACGGGGGGAGTCTCAGATACGCAGTATTTT.

J is TRBJ1-1 and V is TRBV6-6; TRBD1 matches at 8 bases. Per germline, CDR1 MNHNY and CDR2 SVGAGI (reference sequence). Unmatched junction bases numbered 13, after V lost 8 bases and J lost 5 bases. The CDR3 covers 15 residues. CDR3 amino acids: CASADRAIKKTEAFF. The DNA of the CDR3 is TGTGCCAGCGCGGACAGGGCAATAAAAAAGACTGAAGCTTTCTTT.

The DNA for the CDR3 is TGCGCCAGCAGCTTGGGTAGGGGGCGGGAGAACACTGAAGCTTTCTTT. Its protein product is CASSLGRGRENTEAFF. The V call is TRBV5-1, the J call TRBJ1-1, with 7 bases that match TRBD1. With V trimmed by 0 bases and J by 1 base, 6 bases remained unmatched. The CDR3 runs to 16 residues. Germline assignment: CDR1 SGHRS and CDR2 YFSETQ.

The chain combines TRBV14 with TRBJ2-3, with 12 bases identical to TRBD1. The V gene's germline CDR1 is SGHDN and CDR2 FVKESK. This CDR3 comprises 16 residues. The ends lost 3 bases at V and 6 bases at J; junction bases unmatched: 7. CDR3 in amino acids: CASSHIPGQGADTQYF. In nucleotides, the CDR3 is TGTGCCAGCAGCCACATTCCGGGACAGGGGGCGGATACGCAGTATTTT.

This clone was counted once. The CDR3 region has the DNA TGCGCCAGCAGCTATGGATCGCAAGGGGGTGAGCAGTTCTTC. Translated: CASSYGSQGGEQFF. The rearrangement joins TRBV5-1 to TRBJ2-1; perhaps TRBD1 as D (6 bases). The CDR3 runs 14 residues. The V and J ends lost 3 bases and 9 bases respectively, with 16 bases between them. CDR1 SGHRS and CDR2 YFSETQ come from the germline V gene. The whole variable domain, remainder taken from reference TRBV5-1 and TRBJ2-1, is KAGVTQTPRYLIKTRGQQVTLSCSPISGHRSVSWYQQTPGQGLQFLFEYFSETQRNKGNFPGRFSGRQFSNSRSEMNVSTLELGDSALYLCASSYGSQGGEQFFGPGTRLTVL.

This clone was counted only a few times. This sequence joins TRBV19 and TRBJ1-5; the match to TRBD1 covers 7 bases. Germline V gives CDR1 LNHDA, CDR2 SQIVND (reference sequence). V lost 5 bases to trimming and J lost 3 bases; unmatched junction nucleotides: 10. The CDR3 spans 16 residues. CDR3 amino acids: CASSGRGQLDNQPQHF. The CDR3 region has the DNA TGTGCCAGTAGTGGGAGGGGGCAGTTGGACAATCAGCCCCAGCATTTT.

The V gene is TRBV19, the J gene TRBJ2-4; maybe TRBD1 (6 bases). Germline CDR1 and CDR2: LNHDA and SQIVND (reference sequence). V dropped 9 bases and J dropped 0 bases, with 15 bases sitting between them. The CDR3 is 15 residues long. CDR3 region: CASRTVHLAKNIQYF. As DNA, the CDR3 is TGTGCCAGCCGGACAGTTCATCTAGCCAAAAACATTCAGTACTTC.

This clone has a single count. The CDR3 region has the DNA TGTGCCAGTAGATTGGGACAGGCGAACACTGAAGCTTTCTTT. Translation gives CASRLGQANTEAFF. The V gene is TRBV19, the J gene TRBJ1-1; 8 bases fit TRBD1. Germline loops: CDR1 LNHDA, CDR2 SQIVND (reference sequence). The junction had 4 bases not matched to a gene; V was cut back by 6 bases and J by 1 base. CDR3 length equals 14 residues.

CDR3 residues: CASSLAGTPSYNEQFF. CDR3 nucleotides: TGTGCCAGCAGCTTGGCCGGGACACCCTCCTACAATGAGCAGTTCTTC. The gene calls are TRBV5-4 and TRBJ2-1; perhaps TRBD1 as D (6 bases). This CDR3 is built from 16 residues. V lost 0 bases to trimming and J lost 0 bases, with 10 bases between them. Germline V lookup: CDR1 SGHNT, CDR2 YYREEE (reference sequence).

The gene calls are TRBV7-3 and TRBJ2-7, with a possible D match to TRBD1 (6 bases). V was clipped by 9 bases and J by 4 bases, with 13 bases between them. The CDR3 length is 12 residues. CDR1 is SGHTA and CDR2 is FQGTGA in the germline V gene. The CDR3 loop reads CARRTVQYEQYF. CDR3 sequence (DNA): TGTGCCAGGAGGACAGTTCAATACGAGCAGTACTTC.

This rearrangement joins TRBV7-6 to TRBJ2-3, with 10 nucleotides matching TRBD2. J was trimmed by 5 bases and V by 5 bases; bases with no gene match: 16. The CDR3 totals 18 residues. Germline loops: CDR1 SGHVS, CDR2 FNYEAQ. The CDR3 sequence is CASSRSSTSGQKGDTQYF. Written as DNA, the CDR3 is TGTGCCAGCAGCCGAAGTTCGACTAGCGGGCAAAAGGGAGATACGCAGTATTTT.